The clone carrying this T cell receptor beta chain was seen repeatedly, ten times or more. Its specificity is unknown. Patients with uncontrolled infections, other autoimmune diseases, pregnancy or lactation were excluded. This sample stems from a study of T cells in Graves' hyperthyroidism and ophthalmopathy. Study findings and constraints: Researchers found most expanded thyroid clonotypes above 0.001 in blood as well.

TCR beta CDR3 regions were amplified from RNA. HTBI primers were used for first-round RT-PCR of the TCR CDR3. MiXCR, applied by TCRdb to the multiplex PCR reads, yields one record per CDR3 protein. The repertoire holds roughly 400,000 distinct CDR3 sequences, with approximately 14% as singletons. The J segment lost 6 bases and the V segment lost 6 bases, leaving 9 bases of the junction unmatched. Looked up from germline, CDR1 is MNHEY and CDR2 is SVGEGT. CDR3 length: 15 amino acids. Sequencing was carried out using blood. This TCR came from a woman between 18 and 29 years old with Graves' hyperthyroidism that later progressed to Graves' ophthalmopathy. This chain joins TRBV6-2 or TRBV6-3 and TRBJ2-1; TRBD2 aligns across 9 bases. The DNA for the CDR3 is TGTGCCAGCAGACCCCTAGCGGGACCTCGCAATGAGCAGTTCTTC. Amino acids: CASRPLAGPRNEQFF.